The rows below give T cell receptor beta chains drawn from one sample of a study of tumor and adjacent non-tumor tissue in lung cancer. TCRdb itself ran the multiplex PCR reads through MiXCR, one entry per CDR3 protein. This table holds 120,000 or so distinct CDR3 sequences, about 66% found once. The source material was lung tumor tissue. The receptors stem from a man aged 30 to 39 with non-small cell lung cancer. CDR3s include the opening cysteine and the closing phenylalanine or tryptophan. A D gene is named only where the DNA matches it firmly. Size values are once, few and many counts, or a class for expanded clones, and some rows have none.

d_call j_call v_call clone_size cdr3_nt cdr3_aa
TRBD1 TRBJ1-1 TRBV7-9 many TGTGCCAGCAGCCCAAACAGGGGATACACTGAAGCTTTCTTT CASSPNRGYTEAFF
- TRBJ2-5 TRBV29-1 once TGCGGTGTTGGGACTCAAGAGACCCAGTACTTC CGVGTQETQYF
- TRBJ1-2 TRBV6-1 - TGTACCAGCAGTGAAGCAGGTAGTGTTAACTATGGCTACACCTTC CTSSEAGSVNYGYTF
- TRBJ2-1 TRBV19 - TGTGCCAGTAGTATAGGACGATTCAATGAGCAGTTCTTC CASSIGRFNEQFF
- TRBJ2-7 TRBV20-1 - TGCTGTGCTAGACCTAGAATTAGCGGTAACTCCTACGAGCAGTACTTC CCARPRISGNSYEQYF
- TRBJ1-3 TRBV30 - TGTGCCTGGAGCTCCCCAGACAGTAACTCTGGAAACACCATATATTTT CAWSSPDSNSGNTIYF
TRBD2 TRBJ2-5 TRBV12-3/TRBV12-4 - TGTGCCAGCAGTGGAATGACTAGCGGGTTTGAGACCCAGTACTTC CASSGMTSGFETQYF
- TRBJ1-2 TRBV29-1 - TGCAGCGCGCGGGGAGTGGCGTATGGCTACACCTTC CSARGVAYGYTF
- TRBJ1-3 TRBV4-1 - TGCGCCAGCAGCCAATCACTCGGCTCTGGAAACACCATATATTTT CASSQSLGSGNTIYF
- TRBJ2-5 TRBV20-1 - TGCACTGTTAGTTTCGTGCCGGGTGAGACCCAGTACTTC CTVSFVPGETQYF
TRBD2 TRBJ2-7 TRBV7-9 - TGTGCCAGCAGCTCGAGCGGGAGGAGGTACGAGCAGTATTTC CASSSSGRRYEQYF
TRBD1 TRBJ1-1 TRBV5-1 - TGCGCCAGCAGAAGGGGACAGGGATCCTATGAAGCTTTCTTT CASRRGQGSYEAFF
- TRBJ1-5 TRBV12-3/TRBV12-4 - TGTGCCAGCAGTCTTCCTATCTCGGGACCGAGCAATCGGCCCCAGCATTTT CASSLPISGPSNRPQHF
- TRBJ2-1 TRBV6-5 - TGTGCCAGCAGTCCCGGGAGTGCTAAACTTTACAACGAGCAGTTCTTC CASSPGSAKLYNEQFF
TRBD2 TRBJ2-1 TRBV29-1 many TGCAGCGCACTTAGCGGGAGCCCCCACAATGAGCAGTTCTTC CSALSGSPHNEQFF
- TRBJ1-2 TRBV4-1 - TGCGCCAGCAGTCAAGATGCCAGGAGCTATGACTACACCTTC CASSQDARSYDYTF
- TRBJ2-7 TRBV13 - TGTGCCACCCGGGAAGGGTTCTACGACCAGTACTTC CATREGFYDQYF
- TRBJ2-7 TRBV5-8 - TGTGCCAGCACCCACCCACTTTTCCTCGGGGCCGAGCAGCACTTC CASTHPLFLGAEQHF
- TRBJ2-5 TRBV11-2 - TGTGCCAGCAGCCCCCTGCCAATGGGTGAGACCCAGTACTTC CASSPLPMGETQYF
- TRBJ1-1 TRBV7-9 many TGTGCCAGCAGCTTAGCGCGTGAGAGACACACTGAAGCTTTCTTT CASSLARERHTEAFF
TRBD2 TRBJ2-1 TRBV4-2 many TGTGCCAGCAGCCAGAACCGGGGAACTAGCGGGTACAATGAGCAGTTCTTC CASSQNRGTSGYNEQFF
TRBD2 TRBJ2-3 TRBV20-1 - TGCAATGCTAGACTTCGGACTAGCGGGGGTGATGCAGATACGCAGTATTTT CNARLRTSGGDADTQYF
- TRBJ1-4 TRBV5-6 many TGTGCCAGCAGCTTGGGGGTAAGGGGAGGAAAACTGTTTTTT CASSLGVRGGKLFF
- TRBJ1-2 TRBV7-8 once TGTGCCAGCGGCCCCGGCAGGGACTATGGTTACACCTTC CASGPGRDYGYTF
TRBD1 TRBJ2-7 TRBV10-3 - TGTGCCATCAGTGAGTGGCCCCCCCGGACAGGGGATGGCCATGAGCAGTACTTC CAISEWPPRTGDGHEQYF
- TRBJ2-1 TRBV11-3 - TGTGCCAACTGCTTACGCCGTCGACAGATCTACAATGAGCAGTTCTTC CANCLRRRQIYNEQFF
TRBD1 TRBJ1-2 TRBV20-1 - TGCACTGCTAGTAAGACAGGGGATGGTTACACCTTC CTASKTGDGYTF